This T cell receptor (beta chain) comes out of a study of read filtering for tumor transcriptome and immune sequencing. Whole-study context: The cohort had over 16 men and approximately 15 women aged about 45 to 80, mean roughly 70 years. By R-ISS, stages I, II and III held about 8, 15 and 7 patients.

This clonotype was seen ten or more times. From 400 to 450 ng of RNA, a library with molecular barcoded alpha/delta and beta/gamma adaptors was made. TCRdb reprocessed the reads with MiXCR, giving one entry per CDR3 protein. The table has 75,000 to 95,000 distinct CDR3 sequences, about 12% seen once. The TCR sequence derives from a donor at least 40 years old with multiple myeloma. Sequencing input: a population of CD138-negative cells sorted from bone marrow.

The CDR3 is CASSIDYYYEQYF. CDR3 DNA: TGTGCCAGTAGTATCGACTATTACTACGAGCAGTACTTC. The rearrangement uses TRBV19 and TRBJ2-7, with D possibly matching TRBD2 (5 bases). The CDR3 runs to 13 residues. The germline gives CDR1 LNHDA, CDR2 SQIVND (reference sequence). V lost 3 bases to trimming and J lost 3 bases, with 9 bases between them.